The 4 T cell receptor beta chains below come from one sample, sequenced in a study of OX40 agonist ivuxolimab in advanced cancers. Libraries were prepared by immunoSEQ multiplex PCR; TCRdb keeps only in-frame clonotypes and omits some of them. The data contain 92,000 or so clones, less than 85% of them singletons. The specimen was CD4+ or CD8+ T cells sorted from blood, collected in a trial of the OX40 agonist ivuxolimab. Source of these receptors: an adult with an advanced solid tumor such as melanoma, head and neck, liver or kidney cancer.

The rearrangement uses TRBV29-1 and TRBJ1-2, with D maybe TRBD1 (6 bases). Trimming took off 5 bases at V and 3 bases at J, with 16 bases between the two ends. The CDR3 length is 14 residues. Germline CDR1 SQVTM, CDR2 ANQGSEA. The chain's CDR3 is CSVLEGDTHYGYTF. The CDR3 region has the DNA TGCAGCGTTCTAGAGGGGGACACCCACTATGGCTACACCTTC.

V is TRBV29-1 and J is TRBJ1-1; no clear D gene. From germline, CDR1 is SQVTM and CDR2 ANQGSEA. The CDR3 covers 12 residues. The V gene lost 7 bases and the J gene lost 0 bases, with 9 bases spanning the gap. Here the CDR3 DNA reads TGCAGCGCCGCCCCGCTGAACACTGAAGCTTTCTTT. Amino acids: CSAAPLNTEAFF.

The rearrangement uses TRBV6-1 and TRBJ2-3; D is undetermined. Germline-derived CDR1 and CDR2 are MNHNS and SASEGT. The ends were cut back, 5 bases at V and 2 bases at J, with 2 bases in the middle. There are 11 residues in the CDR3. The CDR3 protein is CASSNTDTQYF. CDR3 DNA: TGTGCCAGCAGTAACACAGATACGCAGTATTTT.

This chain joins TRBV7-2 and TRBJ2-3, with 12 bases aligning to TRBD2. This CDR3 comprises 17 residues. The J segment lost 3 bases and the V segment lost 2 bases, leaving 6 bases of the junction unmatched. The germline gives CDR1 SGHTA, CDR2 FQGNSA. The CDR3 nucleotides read TGTGCCAGCAGCTTATTCCTAGCGGGAGGGATTACAGATACGCAGTATTTT. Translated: CASSLFLAGGITDTQYF.